The 2 T cell receptor beta chains below were found in one sample sequenced in a study of shared clonotypes between healthy human individuals. Generated by immunoSEQ multiplex PCR, the TCRdb table keeps only in-frame clones and is missing some. The sample has fewer than 650,000 clones, around 78% seen once. Sample: PBMCs. The source is a woman between 40 and 50 years old in good health. Some clones in this sample may be carry-over from other donors' samples.

About this clone: The likely explanation is a read error, given a far larger clone one base away. The rearrangement links TRBV29-1 to TRBJ1-1; D may be TRBD1 (6 bases). CDR3 length: 13 amino acids. Per the germline V gene, CDR1 is SQVTM and CDR2 is ANQGSEA. CDR3 sequence reads: CSGATGMNTEVFF. The DNA for the CDR3 is TGCAGCGGCGCTACAGGGATGAACACTGAAGTTTTCTTT.

The chain has TRBV5-1 and TRBJ2-7; no firm D call. The CDR3 extends over 15 amino acids. Trimming left V 0 bases short and J 2 bases short, with 12 bases between. Germline V gene sequence: CDR1 SGHRS, CDR2 YFSETQ. CDR3 nucleotides: TGCGCCAGCAGCTTGGATGGCAGGCCCACCTACGAGCAGTACTTC. This codes for CASSLDGRPTYEQYF.